The T cell receptor (beta chain) described here comes from a study of shared clonotypes between healthy human individuals. Study as a whole: Three CD4 naive, three CD4 memory, two CD8 naive and one CD8 memory plate were used per donor. Overall study results and limits: Sorted-subset sequencing, rarefaction showed, was incomplete despite large depth.

Concerning this clone itself: Its specificity is not known.

V lost 5 bases to trimming and J lost 6 bases; unmatched junction nucleotides: 5. The CDR3 loop spans 13 amino acids. CDR1 and CDR2 from the germline V gene are SGHVS and FQNEAQ. The authors distributed each subset's genomic DNA evenly over several immunoSEQ plates. Per the authors' pipeline: ImmunoSEQ output lacked quality scores and full-length reads, limiting matched filtering. Sequencing used immunoSEQ multiplex PCR; TCRdb keeps in-frame clones, though not all of them. V, J and clone size derive from that table, while D and trimming were established from the DNA sequence. The data contain 2 million to 3 million clones, over 85% of them singletons.

The V and J genes are TRBV7-8 and TRBJ2-3, with 7 bases identical to TRBD2. This TCR came from a young man in good health. The sequenced sample was naive CD4+ T cells sorted from blood. Described subset: CD45RA+ positively selected. The DNA for the CDR3 is TGTGCCAGCAGCCGGGGACTATCCGATACGCAGTATTTT. Translating it yields CASSRGLSDTQYF.